This T cell receptor beta chain was sequenced during a study of cytomegalovirus exposure and HLA in healthy donors (TCRdb year 2017). In the study overall: An earlier analysis of around 600 of the donors reported approximately 290 Gb of sequence data and roughly 100 million unique TCR beta sequences from 150 million to 200 million T cells. Roughly 300 gigabases of sequencing data and roughly 80 million unique TCR sequences made up an early release that covered under 750 HLA-typed donors. Of the 350 to 450 genotyped donors, approximately 83% fell in the genetic ancestry cluster associated with self-reported Caucasian donors. The study aimed to test whether cataloging public T cell receptors could reveal signatures of past pathogen exposure. The study used immunosequencing to profile the T cell repertoires of 600 to 850 subjects and linked those repertoires to cytomegalovirus serostatus. A separate validation cohort of some 130 different subjects was used in addition to the 666-subject first cohort. The study combined high-throughput TCR immunosequencing, statistical association of individual TCRs with disease status, and machine learning to predict cytomegalovirus infection status. In a later analysis, previously published TCR beta repertoires from hundreds of donors were re-analyzed and high-resolution HLA genotyping was added so that TCR occurrence patterns could be studied. In the later analysis, no new phenotypic data were used to find candidate immune exposures; instead, reliance was placed on TCR beta sequences and their occurrence across donors. An earlier analysis of approximately 580 of the donors used high-throughput TCR beta sequencing to judge whether each TCR beta V gene segment behaved as functional or pseudogenic. Donor age, sex, ethnicity and CMV serostatus were compiled together with the repertoire data. A later genetic analysis used genome-wide SNP genotypes for 398 of the 666 donors, treating that subset as a discovery cohort. All discovery cohort repertoires had been generated on a single sequencing platform. HLA typing included class I and class II loci at four-digit resolution. Typing coverage differed by locus: A, B, C, DRB1 and DQB1 were typed in about 620-630 donors, DQA1 in 500 to 550, DPA1 in around 610, and DPB1 in approximately 450. Because of strong linkage in the cohort, roughly five DR-DQ haplotypes were treated as single units for association and clustering. On average, around 240,000 unique TCR beta nucleotide sequences were sequenced per donor among some 430 genotyped donors of the cohort, with roughly 20% of those sequences being non-productive.

The investigation overall reported the following: The cohort was sequenced for TCR beta chains only, and without alpha or paired-chain data the features that could be detected were limited. Sequencing depth was assumed to be roughly uniform across donors in the presence/absence analyses, though that assumption may not hold. At a false discovery rate of 0.05, a later analysis linked approximately 18,000 TCR beta sequences to specific HLA alleles. In both the original and validation cohorts, the classifier was reported to diagnose cytomegalovirus status with high specificity and sensitivity. The authors suggested that the approach could potentially be generalized to other disease states and immunological phenotypes. Three of the identified cytomegalovirus-associated TCR beta chains were confirmed in vitro to be specific for cytomegalovirus antigens. In a later analysis, HLA-associated TCR beta chains showed more clonal expansion and lower generation probabilities than non-associated chains that were equally common. The study gave a list of 150 to 200 TCR beta chains associated with cytomegalovirus. A later analysis found that TCR association rates varied across HLA loci, with DRB1 alleles showing the most associated TCRs and HLA-C alleles the fewest. In a later analysis, most CMV-associated TCR beta chains were found to appear HLA-restricted, with HLA associations seemingly driven largely by CMV exposure. A further reported finding was that TCR beta sequences accurately predicted the HLA-A and HLA-B alleles for most subjects in the first cohort. A cluster of highly shared sequence variants was judged likely to represent a technical artifact of the sequencing pipeline. A later genetic analysis reported fewer N-insertions in productive TCRs among donors in an Asian-associated ancestry cluster than the approximately 700-donor mean. The earlier analysis of fewer than 750 of the donors excluded fewer than 20 rarely observed V segments, including chromosome 9 orphons, because counts were too low. Most TCR sequences were observed very rarely across donors, whereas some public TCRs were present in many individuals. Broadly in line with IMGT annotations, most TCR beta V segments showed up in productive rearrangements about 90% or about 30% of the time in an earlier analysis of approximately 640 of the donors. Assigning TCR associations to individual alleles was difficult when HLA alleles, especially DR and DQ, strongly co-occurred. According to a later analysis, parvovirus B19, influenza, CMV and Epstein-Barr virus appeared linked to several top co-occurrence clusters. Because HLA typing was missing for some donors at each locus, association tests included only the typed subset. The 87-base-pair reads could not distinguish some IMGT-functional V segments, including TRBV6-2 and TRBV6-3, so those segments were excluded. The only immune exposure information available for the cohort was CMV serostatus. A later genetic analysis associated a missense DCLRE1C variant with V-gene and J-gene trimming of TCR beta chains, and an independent cohort replicated the association. Correlated functional status among segregating V segments might be attributable to linkage disequilibrium, but an unknown experimental factor could not be ruled out.

The protocol used for the library was the immunoSEQ multiplex PCR assay. The multiplex PCR relied on a mix of 60 forward primers for TCR Vbeta segments and 13 reverse primers for TCR Jbeta segments. A multiplex PCR assay on genomic DNA amplified the CDR3 region of rearranged TCR beta genes. Amplified TCR beta libraries were sequenced as 87-base-pair reads on the Illumina HiSeq System. In the original analysis: Across the 670 or so repertoires, a later analysis counted 60 million to 90 million unique TCR beta chains, roughly 11 million of which were shared by at least two donors. Raw reads were error-corrected and collapsed into unique sequences by a nearest-neighbor algorithm in which closely related sequences were merged to remove PCR and sequencing errors. CDR3 sequences were aligned to IMGT reference sequences to assign V, D and J gene segments. For a sequence to be retained, at least a six-nucleotide match to both a V gene segment and a J gene segment was required. Rearrangements were classified as productive when the CDR3 lacked stop codons and remained in frame with V and J, and all other rearrangements were classified as non-productive. Following IMGT convention, CDR3 was defined as the stretch from the second conserved V-encoded cysteine to the conserved J-encoded phenylalanine. Sequences without an unambiguous match to a single V gene segment were excluded from the earlier analysis of several hundred of the donors. In an earlier analysis of approximately 550 of the donors, V segments were called functional above 56.7% productive rearrangements and were called segregating when the between-donor standard deviation exceeded 5%. A statistical classification framework was built for diagnosing cytomegalovirus status from the catalog of TCR beta chain sequences. A later analysis assigned V and J genes by comparing TCR nucleotide sequences with IMGT/GENE-DB human TR gene sequences. A later analysis assigned CDR3 sequences and most-parsimonious VDJ recombination scenarios with the TCRdist pipeline. In a later analysis, every TCR beta chain was defined by the combination of its CDR3 amino acid sequence and its V-gene family, and reads without a unique V-gene family were dropped. As a way to deal with suspected cross-contamination and a sequencing artifact, a later analysis dropped roughly 620 nucleotide sequences that were highly shared and had low generation probability. In a later analysis, a clonal expansion index for each public chain was calculated from normalized within-repertoire ranks of inferred template counts. In a later analysis, generation probabilities were computed using a VDJ recombination model fitted to out-of-frame rearrangements, and the results were checked against IGoR. Hypergeometric tests were used in a later analysis to score TCR-TCR, TCR-HLA and TCR-CMV co-occurrence, with a repertoire-size bias correction applied to the TCR pairs. A later analysis estimated false discovery rates by permuting HLA or CMV assignments 20 times. In a later analysis, co-occurring TCRs were grouped using DBSCAN, with TCRdist sequence similarity added in when clustering inside HLA-allele-positive subsets. Repertoires with fewer than 30,000 or more than 120,000 public chains, plus five repertoires with anomalous nucleotide sharing, were excluded from co-occurrence clustering. This immuneACCESS table, as held by TCRdb, lists in-frame sequences with V and J called but not all clones. Of the missing ones, under half trace to an unresolved V gene in checked studies; the others have no known cause. The V and J calls and clone size come from that table; D and trimming were worked out from the DNA. This sample holds 150,000 or so clones; around two thirds were observed only once. Approximately 1.8% of the sample is in the top ten clones.

With respect to this clone: Its target antigen remains unknown. No clone much larger than this one lies a single base away; base qualities are absent.

The germline V and J ends show losses of 5 bases and 2 bases respectively, and no gene match explains 9 bases of the junction. CDR3 length: 17 amino acids, cysteine to phenylalanine. The read is trimmed to its CDR3 DNA, 51 bases read in frame from base 1. For CDR1 and CDR2, the germline V gene lists MDHEN and SYDVKM. The cohort comprised 666 healthy bone marrow donors. At the time of sampling, all cohort members were nominally healthy, though unrecorded immune exposures were likely present. The donor tested CMV seronegative and was one of the 352 seronegative cohort members. Each donor provided a peripheral blood sample, and peripheral blood mononuclear cells were used for TCR beta sequencing. Genomic DNA was extracted from the blood cell samples with the Qiagen DNeasy Blood Extraction Kit.

The TCR was taken from a woman aged 18-29 years in good health and CMV-seronegative. Here the chain combines TRBV28 and TRBJ1-1; 12 bases in the junction line up with TRBD1. The sequencing sample was made of PBMCs. The CDR3 reads CASSLWLGQGANTEAFF. The nucleotide sequence is given as TGTGCCAGCAGTCTCTGGTTGGGACAGGGGGCAAACACTGAAGCTTTCTTT.